The rows below give T cell receptor beta chains drawn from one sample of a study of T cell responses to AZD1222 COVID-19 vaccine. Repertoires were generated with immunoSEQ multiplex PCR, while TCRdb's copy carries only in-frame clones and drops some. The data show 100,000 to 150,000 clones, with 75% to 90% seen just once and about 3% held by the top ten. The input for sequencing was peripheral blood, taken on day 0 of AZD1222 vaccination. The receptors were sampled from an adult in good health. The CDR3 runs from the conserved cysteine through the conserved F or W. A D gene is named only where the DNA matches it firmly. Clone size is stated in some rows and not others, as once, few, many or a class when expanded.

D: NA; size: NA; J: TRBJ1-2; V: TRBV4-1; length: 18; CDR3: CASSQAMAVGATINGYTF; DNA: TGCGCCAGCAGCCAAGCCATGGCGGTAGGGGCTACCATCAATGGCTACACCTTC
D: TRBD1; size: NA; J: TRBJ1-2; V: TRBV7-9; length: 14; CDR3: CASSLARGAYGYTF; DNA: TGTGCCAGCAGCTTAGCCAGGGGGGCCTATGGCTACACCTTC
D: NA; size: NA; J: TRBJ1-3; V: TRBV3-1/TRBV3-2; length: 11; CDR3: CASSAGNTIYF; DNA: TGTGCCAGCAGCGCTGGAAACACCATATATTTT
D: NA; size: once; J: TRBJ1-2; V: TRBV15; length: 11; CDR3: CATMSYYGYTF; DNA: TGTGCCACCATGAGTTACTATGGCTACACCTTC
D: NA; size: NA; J: TRBJ2-7; V: TRBV6-5; length: 14; CDR3: CASSSDRRPYEQYF; DNA: TGTGCCAGCAGCTCGGACAGAAGACCCTACGAGCAGTACTTC
D: NA; size: once; J: TRBJ1-6; V: TRBV5-1; length: 15; CDR3: CASSLQGQINSPLHF; DNA: TGCGCCAGCAGCTTGCAAGGACAGATTAATTCACCCCTCCACTTT
D: NA; size: NA; J: TRBJ2-2; V: TRBV29-1; length: 14; CDR3: CSGTSSLGTGELFF; DNA: TGCAGCGGGACCTCTAGTTTGGGGACCGGGGAGCTGTTTTTT
D: NA; size: NA; J: TRBJ2-1; V: TRBV27; length: 12; CDR3: CASSSGVAEQFF; DNA: TGTGCCAGCAGCAGTGGGGTCGCTGAGCAGTTCTTC
D: NA; size: few; J: TRBJ1-6; V: TRBV5-4; length: 12; CDR3: CASKGQNSPLHF; DNA: TGTGCCAGCAAGGGCCAGAATTCACCCCTCCACTTT
D: NA; size: NA; J: TRBJ1-2; V: TRBV7-2; length: 14; CDR3: CASSLGSVVGGYTF; DNA: TGTGCCAGCAGCTTAGGAAGCGTGGTCGGAGGCTACACCTTC
D: NA; size: NA; J: TRBJ2-7; V: TRBV11-2; length: 14; CDR3: CASSFGRGTYEQYF; DNA: TGTGCCAGCAGCTTCGGAAGGGGTACCTACGAGCAGTACTTC
D: NA; size: NA; J: TRBJ2-4; V: TRBV7-9; length: 15; CDR3: CASSLTHASADIQYF; DNA: TGTGCCAGCAGCTTAACTCATGCCAGCGCGGACATTCAGTACTTC
D: NA; size: once; J: TRBJ2-7; V: TRBV29-1; length: 13; CDR3: CSVRRGGSYEQYF; DNA: TGCAGCGTTCGTAGGGGTGGGAGCTACGAGCAGTACTTC
D: TRBD1; size: NA; J: TRBJ2-1; V: TRBV29-1; length: 13; CDR3: CSVPRDRVDEQFF; DNA: TGCAGCGTTCCCCGGGACAGGGTTGATGAGCAGTTCTTC
D: NA; size: NA; J: TRBJ2-5; V: TRBV4-1; length: 15; CDR3: CASSQESGQRWAQYF; DNA: TGCGCCAGCAGCCAAGAAAGCGGACAGAGATGGGCCCAGTACTTC
D: NA; size: NA; J: TRBJ2-3; V: TRBV7-3; length: 13; CDR3: CASSLGPRDTQYF; DNA: TGTGCCAGCAGCTTAGGGCCTCGGGATACGCAGTATTTT
D: TRBD1; size: NA; J: TRBJ2-2; V: TRBV10-3; length: 15; CDR3: CANSRDRVNTGELFF; DNA: TGTGCCAATTCCCGGGACAGGGTCAACACCGGGGAGCTGTTTTTT
D: NA; size: NA; J: TRBJ2-2; V: TRBV7-3; length: 13; CDR3: CASSLAVPGELFF; DNA: TGTGCCAGCAGCTTAGCCGTACCCGGGGAGCTGTTTTTT
D: NA; size: NA; J: TRBJ1-1; V: TRBV28; length: 12; CDR3: CASRWWNTEAFF; DNA: TGTGCCAGCAGGTGGTGGAACACTGAAGCTTTCTTT
D: NA; size: NA; J: TRBJ1-5; V: TRBV30; length: 14; CDR3: CAWTPDGRDQPQHF; DNA: TGTGCCTGGACCCCGGACGGACGGGATCAGCCCCAGCATTTT
D: TRBD1; size: NA; J: TRBJ1-3; V: TRBV6-1; length: 20; CDR3: CASSEVRPLGQGFSGNTIYF; DNA: TGTGCCAGCAGTGAAGTTAGGCCCCTCGGACAGGGCTTCTCTGGAAACACCATATATTTT
D: NA; size: NA; J: TRBJ1-2; V: TRBV10-3; length: 15; CDR3: CAISERSGEAGGYTF; DNA: TGTGCCATCAGTGAGCGGTCAGGGGAGGCCGGAGGCTACACCTTC
D: NA; size: NA; J: TRBJ2-3; V: TRBV5-1; length: 15; CDR3: CASSPQPTGTDTQYF; DNA: TGCGCCAGCAGCCCGCAGCCGACGGGTACAGATACGCAGTATTTT
D: NA; size: NA; J: TRBJ1-1; V: TRBV28; length: 14; CDR3: CASSLGGAGTEAFF; DNA: TGTGCCAGCAGTTTAGGTGGTGCGGGGACTGAAGCTTTCTTT
D: TRBD2; size: NA; J: TRBJ2-1; V: TRBV5-1; length: 15; CDR3: CASSTRLAGVNEQFF; DNA: TGCGCCAGCAGCACCAGACTAGCGGGAGTGAATGAGCAGTTCTTC
D: NA; size: NA; J: TRBJ2-5; V: TRBV24-1; length: 16; CDR3: CATPIQEGDPQETQYF; DNA: TGTGCCACCCCGATTCAGGAGGGGGACCCCCAAGAGACCCAGTACTTC
D: NA; size: NA; J: TRBJ2-3; V: TRBV5-1; length: 15; CDR3: CASSLVPALTDTQYF; DNA: TGCGCCAGCAGCTTGGTCCCGGCCTTGACAGATACGCAGTATTTT
D: TRBD2; size: once; J: TRBJ2-2; V: TRBV5-8; length: 17; CDR3: CASRGLAGGLNTGELFF; DNA: TGTGCCAGCAGGGGACTAGCGGGAGGCCTGAACACCGGGGAGCTGTTTTTT
D: NA; size: NA; J: TRBJ2-1; V: TRBV9; length: 14; CDR3: CASSPQVKDNEQFF; DNA: TGTGCCAGCAGCCCTCAGGTTAAGGACAATGAGCAGTTCTTC
D: NA; size: NA; J: TRBJ1-6; V: TRBV5-5; length: 16; CDR3: CASSVRPRPFRPPLHF; DNA: TGTGCCAGCAGCGTCCGACCCCGACCGTTTCGGCCACCCCTCCACTTT
D: NA; size: NA; J: TRBJ1-5; V: TRBV4-1; length: 14; CDR3: CASSQKGHYQPQHF; DNA: TGCGCCAGCAGCCAAAAGGGACACTATCAGCCCCAGCATTTT
D: NA; size: few; J: TRBJ2-5; V: TRBV29-1; length: 13; CDR3: CSVGLSIYETQYF; DNA: TGCAGCGTTGGACTCTCGATATACGAGACCCAGTACTTC
D: NA; size: NA; J: TRBJ2-3; V: TRBV28; length: 18; CDR3: CASSFSSEDGDSTDTQYF; DNA: TGTGCCAGCAGTTTTAGTTCCGAAGACGGAGATTCCACAGATACGCAGTATTTT
D: NA; size: NA; J: TRBJ2-2; V: TRBV10-3; length: 16; CDR3: CAISESGRVVAGELFF; DNA: TGTGCCATCAGTGAGTCCGGCAGGGTAGTGGCCGGGGAGCTGTTTTTT
D: NA; size: NA; J: TRBJ1-1; V: TRBV19; length: 15; CDR3: CASSMIGQGNTEAFF; DNA: TGTGCCAGTAGTATGATTGGGCAGGGAAACACTGAAGCTTTCTTT
D: NA; size: NA; J: TRBJ1-5; V: TRBV4-1; length: 13; CDR3: CASSKEVLVSQHF; DNA: TGCGCCAGCAGCAAAGAAGTTTTGGTTTCCCAGCATTTT
D: NA; size: NA; J: TRBJ1-6; V: TRBV14; length: 15; CDR3: CASSRRREGDSPLHF; DNA: TGTGCCAGCAGCCGGCGCAGGGAAGGAGATTCACCCCTCCACTTT
D: TRBD2; size: NA; J: TRBJ2-7; V: TRBV11-2; length: 13; CDR3: CASSPGTSYEQYF; DNA: TGTGCCAGCAGCCCCGGGACTAGCTACGAGCAGTACTTC
D: NA; size: NA; J: TRBJ2-3; V: TRBV11-2; length: 14; CDR3: CASSARDSADTQYF; DNA: TGTGCCAGCAGCGCGCGGGACAGTGCAGATACACAGTATTTT
D: TRBD1; size: NA; J: TRBJ2-2; V: TRBV20-1; length: 15; CDR3: CSAIDRGLYTGELFF; DNA: TGCAGTGCTATTGACAGGGGGCTATATACCGGGGAGCTGTTTTTT
D: NA; size: NA; J: TRBJ2-2; V: TRBV5-1; length: 16; CDR3: CASIQGGLGGTGELFF; DNA: TGCGCCAGCATCCAAGGTGGATTGGGGGGCACCGGGGAGCTGTTTTTT
D: TRBD2; size: NA; J: TRBJ2-7; V: TRBV4-1; length: 15; CDR3: CASSQGLAVSYEQYF; DNA: TGCGCCAGCAGCCAAGGACTAGCGGTCTCCTACGAGCAGTACTTC
D: NA; size: NA; J: TRBJ2-1; V: TRBV5-8; length: 15; CDR3: CASSLEGTTYNEQFF; DNA: TGTGCCAGCAGCTTGGAAGGGACAACCTACAATGAGCAGTTCTTC
D: NA; size: NA; J: TRBJ2-3; V: TRBV7-9; length: 15; CDR3: CASSLEARSTDTQYF; DNA: TGTGCCAGCAGCTTAGAGGCCAGAAGCACAGATACGCAGTATTTT
D: TRBD1; size: NA; J: TRBJ1-2; V: TRBV29-1; length: 14; CDR3: CSVESTGGNGGYTF; DNA: TGCAGCGTTGAATCGACAGGGGGGAACGGTGGCTACACCTTC
D: NA; size: many; J: TRBJ2-1; V: TRBV7-9; length: 15; CDR3: CASSLTLGSYNEQFF; DNA: TGTGCCAGCAGTCTCACTCTTGGCTCCTACAATGAGCAGTTCTTC
D: NA; size: NA; J: TRBJ1-3; V: TRBV7-9; length: 15; CDR3: CASSSHRTVGNTIYF; DNA: TGTGCCAGCAGCTCCCACCGGACCGTTGGAAACACCATATATTTT
D: NA; size: NA; J: TRBJ1-1; V: TRBV7-2; length: 12; CDR3: CASSFSRGEAFF; DNA: TGTGCCAGCAGCTTCTCCAGGGGTGAAGCTTTCTTT
D: TRBD2; size: NA; J: TRBJ2-7; V: TRBV5-1; length: 12; CDR3: CASSLAGGEQYF; DNA: TGCGCCAGCAGCCTGGCGGGAGGCGAGCAGTACTTC
D: NA; size: NA; J: TRBJ2-7; V: TRBV6-2/TRBV6-3; length: 17; CDR3: CASSYSTNERKVYEQYF; DNA: TGTGCCAGCAGTTATTCCACTAATGAGCGGAAGGTCTACGAGCAGTACTTC
D: TRBD1; size: few; J: TRBJ2-7; V: TRBV5-6; length: 15; CDR3: CASSLGGQGVGEQYF; DNA: TGTGCCAGCAGCTTGGGAGGACAGGGGGTGGGTGAGCAGTACTTC
D: NA; size: NA; J: TRBJ1-5; V: TRBV24-1; length: 14; CDR3: CATSDSGPAQPQHF; DNA: TGTGCCACCAGTGATTCCGGTCCAGCGCAGCCCCAGCATTTT
D: NA; size: NA; J: TRBJ2-4; V: TRBV20-1; length: 12; CDR3: CSASLGNNIQYF; DNA: TGCAGTGCTAGTCTGGGGAATAACATTCAGTACTTC